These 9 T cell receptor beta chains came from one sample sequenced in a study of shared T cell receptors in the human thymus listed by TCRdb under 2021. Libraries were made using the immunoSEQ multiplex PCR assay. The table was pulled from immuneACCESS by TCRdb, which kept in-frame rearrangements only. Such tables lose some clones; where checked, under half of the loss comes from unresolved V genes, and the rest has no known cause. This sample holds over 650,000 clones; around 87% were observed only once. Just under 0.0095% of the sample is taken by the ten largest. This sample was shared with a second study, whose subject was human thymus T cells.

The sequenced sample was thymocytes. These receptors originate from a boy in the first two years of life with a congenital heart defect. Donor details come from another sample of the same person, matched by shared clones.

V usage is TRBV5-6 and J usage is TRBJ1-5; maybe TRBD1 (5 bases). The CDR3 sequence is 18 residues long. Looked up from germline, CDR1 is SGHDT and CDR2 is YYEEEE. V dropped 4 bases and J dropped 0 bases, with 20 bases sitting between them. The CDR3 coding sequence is TGTGCCAGCAGCCTATTGGGGGGGACGGAGAATAGCAATCAGCCCCAGCATTTT. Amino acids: CASSLLGGTENSNQPQHF. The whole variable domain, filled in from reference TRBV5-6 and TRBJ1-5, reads DAGVTQSPTHLIKTRGQQVTLRCSPKSGHDTVSWYQQALGQGPQFIFQYYEEEERQRGNFPDRFSGHQFPNYSSELNVNALLLGDSALYLCASSLLGGTENSNQPQHFGDGTRLSIL.

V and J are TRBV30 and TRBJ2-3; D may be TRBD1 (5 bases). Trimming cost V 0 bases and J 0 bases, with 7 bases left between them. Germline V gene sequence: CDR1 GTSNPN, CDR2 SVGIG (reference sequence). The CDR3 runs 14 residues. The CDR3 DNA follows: TGTGCCTGGAGTGTCGACAGTAGCACAGATACGCAGTATTTT. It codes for CAWSVDSSTDTQYF. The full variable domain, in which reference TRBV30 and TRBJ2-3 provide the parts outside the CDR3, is SQTIHQWPATLVQPVGSPLSLECTVEGTSNPNLYWYRQAAGRGLQLLFYSVGIGQISSEVPQNLSASRPQDRQFILSSKKLLLSDSGFYLCAWSVDSSTDTQYFGPGTRLTVL.

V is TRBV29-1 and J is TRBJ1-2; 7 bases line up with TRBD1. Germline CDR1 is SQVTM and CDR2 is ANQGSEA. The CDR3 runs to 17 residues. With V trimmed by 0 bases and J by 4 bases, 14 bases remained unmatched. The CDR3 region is CSVEDRGRQGKFYGYTF. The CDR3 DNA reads TGCAGCGTTGAAGATCGGGGGAGACAGGGAAAATTCTATGGCTACACCTTC. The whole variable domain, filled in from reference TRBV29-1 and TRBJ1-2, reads SAVISQKPSRDICQRGTSLTIQCQVDSQVTMMFWYRQQPGQSLTLIATANQGSEATYESGFVIDKFPISRPNLTFSTLTVSNMSPEDSSIYLCSVEDRGRQGKFYGYTFGSGTRLTVV.

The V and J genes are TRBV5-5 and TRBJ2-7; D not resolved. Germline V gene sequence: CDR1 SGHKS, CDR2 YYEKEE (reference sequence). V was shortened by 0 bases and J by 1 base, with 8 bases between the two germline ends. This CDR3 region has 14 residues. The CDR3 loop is CASSLVGRSYEQYF. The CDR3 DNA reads TGTGCCAGCAGCTTGGTCGGCAGGTCCTACGAGCAGTACTTC.

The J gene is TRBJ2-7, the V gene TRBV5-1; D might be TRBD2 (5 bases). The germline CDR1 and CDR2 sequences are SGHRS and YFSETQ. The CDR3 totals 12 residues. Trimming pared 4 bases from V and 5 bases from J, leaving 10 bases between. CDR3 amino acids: CASSLSGDEQYF. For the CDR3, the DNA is TGCGCCAGCAGCCTGTCCGGGGACGAGCAGTACTTC.

CDR3 in amino acids: CASGSVAWQAEDGYTF. The CDR3 nucleotides are TGTGCTAGTGGTTCGGTGGCTTGGCAGGCCGAAGATGGCTACACCTTC. V is TRBV12-5 and J is TRBJ1-2; D uncertain. Germline V gene data show CDR1 as LGHNT and CDR2 as FRNRAP. V lost 4 bases and J lost 6, with 21 bases in between. The CDR3 totals 16 residues.

Written as DNA, the CDR3 is TGTGCCAGCAGCGTAGTTGATCGGACTTCGAACACCGGGGAGCTGTTTTTT. Amino acids: CASSVVDRTSNTGELFF. The chain combines TRBV9 with TRBJ2-2, with TRBD2 as a possible D gene (5 bases). The CDR3 runs 17 residues. Trimming pared 0 bases from V and 0 bases from J, leaving 12 bases between. Germline lookup yields CDR1 SGDLS and CDR2 YYNGEE. Complete variable domain (other parts from reference TRBV9 and TRBJ2-2): DSGVTQTPKHLITATGQRVTLRCSPRSGDLSVYWYQQSLDQGLQFLIQYYNGEERAKGNILERFSAQQFPDLHSELNLSSLELGDSALYFCASSVVDRTSNTGELFFGEGSRLTVL.

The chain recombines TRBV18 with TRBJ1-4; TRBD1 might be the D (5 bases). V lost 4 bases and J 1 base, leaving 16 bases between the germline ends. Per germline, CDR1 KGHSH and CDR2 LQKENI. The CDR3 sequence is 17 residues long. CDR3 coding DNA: TGTGCCAGCTCACAACGGGGGAGGTGGAGAACTAATGAAAAACTGTTTTTT. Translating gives CASSQRGRWRTNEKLFF. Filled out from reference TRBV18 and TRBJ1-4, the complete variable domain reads NAGVMQNPRHLVRRRGQEARLRCSPMKGHSHVYWYRQLPEEGLKFMVYLQKENIIDESGMPKERFSAEFPKEGPSILRIQQVVRGDSAAYFCASSQRGRWRTNEKLFFGSGTQLSVL.

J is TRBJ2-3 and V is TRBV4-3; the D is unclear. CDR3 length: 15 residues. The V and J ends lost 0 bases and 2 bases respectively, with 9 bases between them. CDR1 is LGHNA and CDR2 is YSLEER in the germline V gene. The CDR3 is CASSQDMRITDTQYF. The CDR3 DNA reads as TGCGCCAGCAGCCAAGATATGCGGATCACAGATACGCAGTATTTT.